The 25 T cell receptor beta chains below come from one sample, sequenced in a study of OX40 agonist ivuxolimab in advanced cancers. Produced via immunoSEQ multiplex PCR; TCRdb's table is partial and in-frame only. The table has 40,000 or so clones, 89% seen once; the top ten hold 0.58%. The specimen was CD4+ or CD8+ T cells sorted from blood, collected in a trial of the OX40 agonist ivuxolimab. All receptors come from an adult with an advanced solid tumor such as melanoma, head and neck, liver or kidney cancer.

V is TRBV6-5 and J is TRBJ1-6; 9 bases fit TRBD1. Unmatched junction bases numbered 4, after V lost 2 bases and J lost 8 bases. This CDR3 has 15 residues. Germline lookup yields CDR1 MNHEY and CDR2 SVGAGI. The CDR3 region has the DNA TGTGCCAGCAGTTACAGGGACAGGGTTGATTCACCCCTCCACTTT. Its translation is CASSYRDRVDSPLHF.

The chain couples TRBV4-3 to TRBJ1-6; TRBD1 is a possible D gene (6 bases). The CDR3 spans 15 residues. Trimming pared 3 bases from V and 5 bases from J, leaving 11 bases between. Germline V CDR1 and CDR2: LGHNA, YSLEER. CDR3 loop: CASSQRGGNNSPLHF. The CDR3 nucleotides read TGCGCCAGCAGCCAGAGGGGGGGAAATAATTCACCCCTCCACTTT.

The chain couples TRBV7-2 to TRBJ2-3; D unresolved. Between the trimmed V and J ends, which lost 4 bases and 2 bases, there was a span of 13 bases. CDR1 SGHTA and CDR2 FQGNSA come from the germline V gene. The CDR3 is made up of 15 amino acids. CDR3 coding DNA: TGTGCCAGCAGCTCCCACACGGAACACACAGATACGCAGTATTTT. This sequence encodes CASSSHTEHTDTQYF.

The chain recombines TRBV18 with TRBJ1-3; maybe TRBD1 (5 bases). The V and J ends lost 0 bases and 0 bases respectively, with 9 bases between them. This CDR3 spans 16 amino acids. Per the germline V gene, CDR1 is KGHSH and CDR2 is LQKENI. The CDR3: CASSPPGGNSGNTIYF. In nucleotides, the CDR3 is TGTGCCAGCTCACCACCGGGGGGAAACTCTGGAAACACCATATATTTT.

V gene TRBV4-3 combines with J gene TRBJ1-1; weak D call: TRBD1 (5 bases). Per germline, CDR1 LGHNA and CDR2 YSLEER. The V end was cut by 3 bases, the J end by 3 bases, with 11 bases between. This CDR3 is built from 14 residues. The CDR3 DNA reads TGCGCCAGCAGCCAGGTTGACAGTCACACTGAAGCTTTCTTT. The encoded protein is CASSQVDSHTEAFF.

The chain couples TRBV6-1 to TRBJ2-7; no firm D call. Deletions cut 5 bases from V and 2 bases from J, with 7 bases between. The V gene's germline CDR1 is MNHNS and CDR2 SASEGT. This CDR3 has 12 residues. DNA of the CDR3: TGTGCCAGCAGTAGGACCACCTACGAGCAGTACTTC. Its protein product is CASSRTTYEQYF.

The chain has TRBV5-5 and TRBJ1-5; D gene ambiguous. The CDR3 has 14 amino acids. Germline V gene lookup returns CDR1 SGHKS and CDR2 YYEKEE (reference sequence). Trimming shortened V by 1 base and J by 0 bases, and 5 bases separated the two germline ends. The CDR3 DNA sequence: TGTGCCAGCAGCTTGACAGCTAGCAATCAGCCCCAGCATTTT. Translating gives CASSLTASNQPQHF.

The chain carries TRBV13 and TRBJ2-7; weak D call: TRBD2 (5 bases). CDR1 is PRHDT and CDR2 is FYEKMQ in the germline V gene (reference sequence). The germline V and J ends were trimmed by 1 base and 0 bases, with 7 bases remaining between them. CDR3 length: 14 amino acids. The CDR3 loop is CASSLERDSYEQYF. Here the CDR3 DNA reads TGTGCCAGCAGCTTAGAGAGGGACTCCTACGAGCAGTACTTC.

The gene calls are TRBV9 and TRBJ2-1; tentatively, D is TRBD2 (5 bases). Germline CDR1 reads SGDLS; CDR2 reads YYNGEE. This CDR3 is built from 14 residues. The V and J ends lost 2 bases and 3 bases respectively, with 9 bases between them. Here the CDR3 reads CASSVRAGYNEQFF. The CDR3 DNA sequence: TGTGCCAGCAGCGTCCGGGCGGGCTACAATGAGCAGTTCTTC.

This chain links TRBV7-2 with TRBJ2-3; 8 bases agree with TRBD2. J was trimmed by 0 bases and V by 1 base; bases with no gene match: 9. The germline gives CDR1 SGHTA, CDR2 FQGNSA. The length of the CDR3 is 18 residues. The CDR3 DNA reads as TGTGCCAGCAGCTTAGAGGGTTGGGGCGGGGGGAGCACAGATACGCAGTATTTT. As protein: CASSLEGWGGGSTDTQYF. The variable domain in full, with the rest retrieved from reference TRBV7-2 and TRBJ2-3, is GAGVSQSPSNKVTEKGKDVELRCDPISGHTALYWYRQSLGQGLEFLIYFQGNSAPDKSGLPSDRFSAERTGGSVSTLTIQRTQQEDSAVYLCASSLEGWGGGSTDTQYFGPGTRLTVL.

V is TRBV5-4 and J is TRBJ2-4; 7 bases line up with TRBD1. The germline V gene encodes CDR1 SGHNT and CDR2 YYREEE (reference sequence). Losses at the gene ends were 4 bases for V and 9 bases for J; bases not matched to a gene: 10. The CDR3 is made up of 14 amino acids. The CDR3 reads CASSLGTVPGIQYF. DNA for the CDR3: TGTGCCAGCAGCCTCGGGACAGTCCCGGGCATTCAGTACTTC.

The gene calls are TRBV4-2 and TRBJ2-7, with unresolved D. Per the germline V gene, CDR1 is LGHNA and CDR2 is YNFKEQ. The CDR3 contains 13 residues. V was cut by 0 bases and J by 7 bases, with 10 bases left in between. This CDR3 reads CASSQDRPGEQYF. The CDR3, as DNA: TGTGCCAGCAGCCAAGATCGCCCTGGGGAGCAGTACTTC.

The chain is built from TRBV5-6 and TRBJ1-4, with a possible D match to TRBD1 (5 bases). The germline gives CDR1 SGHDT, CDR2 YYEEEE. The CDR3 length is 14 residues. Deletions cut 2 bases from V and 2 bases from J, with 7 bases between. The CDR3 sequence is CASSLWGTNEKLFF. CDR3 sequence (DNA): TGTGCCAGCAGCTTATGGGGGACTAATGAAAAACTGTTTTTT.

The rearrangement joins TRBV6-5 to TRBJ1-1, with TRBD1 as a possible D gene (5 bases). This CDR3 has 12 amino acids. Trimming removed 5 bases from V and 6 bases from J, with 10 bases in between. CDR1 is MNHEY and CDR2 is SVGAGI in the germline V gene. The CDR3 nucleotides are TGTGCCAGCAGTAGGCCAGGGTCTGAAGCTTTCTTT. Protein product: CASSRPGSEAFF.

This chain links TRBV4-1 with TRBJ2-1, with 7 positions matching TRBD1. The CDR3 consists of 17 residues. The V segment lost 2 bases and the J segment 2 bases; nucleotides outside the gene matches: 9. The germline gives CDR1 MGHRA, CDR2 YSYEKL. CDR3: CASSQWPDRETYNEQFF. CDR3 DNA sequence: TGCGCCAGCAGCCAATGGCCCGACAGGGAGACCTACAATGAGCAGTTCTTC.

This chain links TRBV7-3 with TRBJ2-2; maybe TRBD1 (6 bases). Deletions cut 4 bases from V and 6 bases from J, with 15 bases between. CDR3 length: 15 residues. CDR1 and CDR2 from the germline V gene are SGHTA and FQGTGA. CDR3 nucleotide sequence: TGTGCCAGCAGCTCCGGGACAATAGGGGCCGGGGAGCTGTTTTTT. Amino acids: CASSSGTIGAGELFF.

This rearrangement joins TRBV5-1 to TRBJ2-3; D is tentatively TRBD1 or TRBD2 (5 bases each). This CDR3 is built from 15 residues. V was pared by 1 base and J by 7 bases, with 16 bases between. Looked up from germline, CDR1 is SGHRS and CDR2 is YFSETQ. CDR3 sequence: CASSLTVGTSNTQYF. CDR3 DNA: TGCGCCAGCAGCTTGACGGTCGGGACCAGCAATACGCAGTATTTT. Variable domain in full (rest from reference TRBV5-1 and TRBJ2-3): KAGVTQTPRYLIKTRGQQVTLSCSPISGHRSVSWYQQTPGQGLQFLFEYFSETQRNKGNFPGRFSGRQFSNSRSEMNVSTLELGDSALYLCASSLTVGTSNTQYFGPGTRLTVL.

This clone came up once. The chain has TRBV4-3 and TRBJ1-6, with D unclear. CDR1 and CDR2 (germline): LGHNA, YSLEER. Trimming removed 0 bases from V and 10 bases from J, with 16 bases in between. The CDR3 spans 16 residues. The DNA for the CDR3 is TGCGCCAGCAGCCAAGACATTCCCAACAAAGGCTCACCCCTCCACTTT. This translates into CASSQDIPNKGSPLHF.

This clone was recorded once. The chain joins TRBV7-2 to TRBJ1-4; D gene ambiguous. The germline CDR1 and CDR2 sequences are SGHTA and FQGNSA. This CDR3 has 13 residues. The V and J ends lost 5 bases and 4 bases respectively, with 8 bases between them. CDR3 in DNA: TGTGCCAGCAGCATTCGACATAATGAAAAACTGTTTTTT. This sequence encodes CASSIRHNEKLFF.

CDR3 protein: CASSLIFSRQFSGNTIYF. The CDR3 coding sequence is TGTGCCAGCAGCTTAATCTTTTCGAGACAGTTCTCTGGAAACACCATATATTTT. The gene calls are TRBV7-6 and TRBJ1-3, with a possible D match to TRBD1 (5 bases). Per germline, CDR1 SGHVS and CDR2 FNYEAQ. CDR3 length equals 18 residues. The V end lost 2 bases, the J end lost 0 bases, and 17 bases lay between the germline ends.

This rearrangement joins TRBV2 to TRBJ2-4; D possibly corresponds to TRBD1 (5 bases). This CDR3 comprises 15 residues. CDR1 and CDR2 from the germline V gene are SNHLY and FYNNEI. Between the trimmed V and J ends, which lost 4 bases and 3 bases, there was a span of 13 bases. The CDR3 reads CASSVGQGFKNIQYF. The CDR3 coding sequence is TGTGCCAGCAGTGTAGGGCAGGGCTTCAAAAACATTCAGTACTTC. The full variable domain, completed using reference TRBV2 and TRBJ2-4, is EPEVTQTPSHQVTQMGQEVILRCVPISNHLYFYWYRQILGQKVEFLVSFYNNEISEKSEIFDDQFSVERPDGSNFTLKIRSTKLEDSAMYFCASSVGQGFKNIQYFGAGTRLSVL.

The gene calls are TRBV27 and TRBJ1-5; maybe TRBD1 (5 bases). This CDR3 spans 14 amino acids. Germline CDR1 reads MNHEY; CDR2 reads SMNVEV (reference sequence). The V gene lost 3 bases and the J gene lost 2 bases, with 8 bases spanning the gap. In nucleotides, the CDR3 is TGTGCCAGCAGTTTTTCGACAGGCAATCAGCCCCAGCATTTT. Its translation: CASSFSTGNQPQHF.

This clone has a single count. The chain has TRBV6-5 and TRBJ2-1; either TRBD1 or TRBD2 may fit D (5 bases each). CDR1 and CDR2 from the germline V gene are MNHEY and SVGAGI. CDR3 size: 15 residues. V lost 7 bases and J lost 5, with 18 bases in between. DNA of the CDR3: TGTGCCAGCACCGCCGTTGGGGGACCTAACAATGAGCAGTTCTTC. This codes for CASTAVGGPNNEQFF.

This rearrangement joins TRBV5-3 to TRBJ2-5, with 12 bases identical to TRBD2. TRBV5-3 is flagged as an ORF with uncertain function. The V gene end was trimmed by 10 bases and the J gene end by 5 bases; junction bases not matched to a gene: 18. The CDR3 covers 17 residues. CDR3 nucleotides: TGTGCCCTAGGGGCGGGGCTAGCGGGGGGGCCCGGTGAGACCCAGTACTTC. Protein product: CALGAGLAGGPGETQYF.

This clone came up once. The chain has TRBV5-4 and TRBJ1-4; D not resolved. CDR1 SGHNT and CDR2 YYREEE come from the germline V gene (reference sequence). CDR3 length equals 14 residues. V gave up 0 bases and J gave up 1 base, with 4 bases separating them. CDR3 in DNA: TGTGCCAGCAGCTTGGGCGGAACTAATGAAAAACTGTTTTTT. Amino acids: CASSLGGTNEKLFF.